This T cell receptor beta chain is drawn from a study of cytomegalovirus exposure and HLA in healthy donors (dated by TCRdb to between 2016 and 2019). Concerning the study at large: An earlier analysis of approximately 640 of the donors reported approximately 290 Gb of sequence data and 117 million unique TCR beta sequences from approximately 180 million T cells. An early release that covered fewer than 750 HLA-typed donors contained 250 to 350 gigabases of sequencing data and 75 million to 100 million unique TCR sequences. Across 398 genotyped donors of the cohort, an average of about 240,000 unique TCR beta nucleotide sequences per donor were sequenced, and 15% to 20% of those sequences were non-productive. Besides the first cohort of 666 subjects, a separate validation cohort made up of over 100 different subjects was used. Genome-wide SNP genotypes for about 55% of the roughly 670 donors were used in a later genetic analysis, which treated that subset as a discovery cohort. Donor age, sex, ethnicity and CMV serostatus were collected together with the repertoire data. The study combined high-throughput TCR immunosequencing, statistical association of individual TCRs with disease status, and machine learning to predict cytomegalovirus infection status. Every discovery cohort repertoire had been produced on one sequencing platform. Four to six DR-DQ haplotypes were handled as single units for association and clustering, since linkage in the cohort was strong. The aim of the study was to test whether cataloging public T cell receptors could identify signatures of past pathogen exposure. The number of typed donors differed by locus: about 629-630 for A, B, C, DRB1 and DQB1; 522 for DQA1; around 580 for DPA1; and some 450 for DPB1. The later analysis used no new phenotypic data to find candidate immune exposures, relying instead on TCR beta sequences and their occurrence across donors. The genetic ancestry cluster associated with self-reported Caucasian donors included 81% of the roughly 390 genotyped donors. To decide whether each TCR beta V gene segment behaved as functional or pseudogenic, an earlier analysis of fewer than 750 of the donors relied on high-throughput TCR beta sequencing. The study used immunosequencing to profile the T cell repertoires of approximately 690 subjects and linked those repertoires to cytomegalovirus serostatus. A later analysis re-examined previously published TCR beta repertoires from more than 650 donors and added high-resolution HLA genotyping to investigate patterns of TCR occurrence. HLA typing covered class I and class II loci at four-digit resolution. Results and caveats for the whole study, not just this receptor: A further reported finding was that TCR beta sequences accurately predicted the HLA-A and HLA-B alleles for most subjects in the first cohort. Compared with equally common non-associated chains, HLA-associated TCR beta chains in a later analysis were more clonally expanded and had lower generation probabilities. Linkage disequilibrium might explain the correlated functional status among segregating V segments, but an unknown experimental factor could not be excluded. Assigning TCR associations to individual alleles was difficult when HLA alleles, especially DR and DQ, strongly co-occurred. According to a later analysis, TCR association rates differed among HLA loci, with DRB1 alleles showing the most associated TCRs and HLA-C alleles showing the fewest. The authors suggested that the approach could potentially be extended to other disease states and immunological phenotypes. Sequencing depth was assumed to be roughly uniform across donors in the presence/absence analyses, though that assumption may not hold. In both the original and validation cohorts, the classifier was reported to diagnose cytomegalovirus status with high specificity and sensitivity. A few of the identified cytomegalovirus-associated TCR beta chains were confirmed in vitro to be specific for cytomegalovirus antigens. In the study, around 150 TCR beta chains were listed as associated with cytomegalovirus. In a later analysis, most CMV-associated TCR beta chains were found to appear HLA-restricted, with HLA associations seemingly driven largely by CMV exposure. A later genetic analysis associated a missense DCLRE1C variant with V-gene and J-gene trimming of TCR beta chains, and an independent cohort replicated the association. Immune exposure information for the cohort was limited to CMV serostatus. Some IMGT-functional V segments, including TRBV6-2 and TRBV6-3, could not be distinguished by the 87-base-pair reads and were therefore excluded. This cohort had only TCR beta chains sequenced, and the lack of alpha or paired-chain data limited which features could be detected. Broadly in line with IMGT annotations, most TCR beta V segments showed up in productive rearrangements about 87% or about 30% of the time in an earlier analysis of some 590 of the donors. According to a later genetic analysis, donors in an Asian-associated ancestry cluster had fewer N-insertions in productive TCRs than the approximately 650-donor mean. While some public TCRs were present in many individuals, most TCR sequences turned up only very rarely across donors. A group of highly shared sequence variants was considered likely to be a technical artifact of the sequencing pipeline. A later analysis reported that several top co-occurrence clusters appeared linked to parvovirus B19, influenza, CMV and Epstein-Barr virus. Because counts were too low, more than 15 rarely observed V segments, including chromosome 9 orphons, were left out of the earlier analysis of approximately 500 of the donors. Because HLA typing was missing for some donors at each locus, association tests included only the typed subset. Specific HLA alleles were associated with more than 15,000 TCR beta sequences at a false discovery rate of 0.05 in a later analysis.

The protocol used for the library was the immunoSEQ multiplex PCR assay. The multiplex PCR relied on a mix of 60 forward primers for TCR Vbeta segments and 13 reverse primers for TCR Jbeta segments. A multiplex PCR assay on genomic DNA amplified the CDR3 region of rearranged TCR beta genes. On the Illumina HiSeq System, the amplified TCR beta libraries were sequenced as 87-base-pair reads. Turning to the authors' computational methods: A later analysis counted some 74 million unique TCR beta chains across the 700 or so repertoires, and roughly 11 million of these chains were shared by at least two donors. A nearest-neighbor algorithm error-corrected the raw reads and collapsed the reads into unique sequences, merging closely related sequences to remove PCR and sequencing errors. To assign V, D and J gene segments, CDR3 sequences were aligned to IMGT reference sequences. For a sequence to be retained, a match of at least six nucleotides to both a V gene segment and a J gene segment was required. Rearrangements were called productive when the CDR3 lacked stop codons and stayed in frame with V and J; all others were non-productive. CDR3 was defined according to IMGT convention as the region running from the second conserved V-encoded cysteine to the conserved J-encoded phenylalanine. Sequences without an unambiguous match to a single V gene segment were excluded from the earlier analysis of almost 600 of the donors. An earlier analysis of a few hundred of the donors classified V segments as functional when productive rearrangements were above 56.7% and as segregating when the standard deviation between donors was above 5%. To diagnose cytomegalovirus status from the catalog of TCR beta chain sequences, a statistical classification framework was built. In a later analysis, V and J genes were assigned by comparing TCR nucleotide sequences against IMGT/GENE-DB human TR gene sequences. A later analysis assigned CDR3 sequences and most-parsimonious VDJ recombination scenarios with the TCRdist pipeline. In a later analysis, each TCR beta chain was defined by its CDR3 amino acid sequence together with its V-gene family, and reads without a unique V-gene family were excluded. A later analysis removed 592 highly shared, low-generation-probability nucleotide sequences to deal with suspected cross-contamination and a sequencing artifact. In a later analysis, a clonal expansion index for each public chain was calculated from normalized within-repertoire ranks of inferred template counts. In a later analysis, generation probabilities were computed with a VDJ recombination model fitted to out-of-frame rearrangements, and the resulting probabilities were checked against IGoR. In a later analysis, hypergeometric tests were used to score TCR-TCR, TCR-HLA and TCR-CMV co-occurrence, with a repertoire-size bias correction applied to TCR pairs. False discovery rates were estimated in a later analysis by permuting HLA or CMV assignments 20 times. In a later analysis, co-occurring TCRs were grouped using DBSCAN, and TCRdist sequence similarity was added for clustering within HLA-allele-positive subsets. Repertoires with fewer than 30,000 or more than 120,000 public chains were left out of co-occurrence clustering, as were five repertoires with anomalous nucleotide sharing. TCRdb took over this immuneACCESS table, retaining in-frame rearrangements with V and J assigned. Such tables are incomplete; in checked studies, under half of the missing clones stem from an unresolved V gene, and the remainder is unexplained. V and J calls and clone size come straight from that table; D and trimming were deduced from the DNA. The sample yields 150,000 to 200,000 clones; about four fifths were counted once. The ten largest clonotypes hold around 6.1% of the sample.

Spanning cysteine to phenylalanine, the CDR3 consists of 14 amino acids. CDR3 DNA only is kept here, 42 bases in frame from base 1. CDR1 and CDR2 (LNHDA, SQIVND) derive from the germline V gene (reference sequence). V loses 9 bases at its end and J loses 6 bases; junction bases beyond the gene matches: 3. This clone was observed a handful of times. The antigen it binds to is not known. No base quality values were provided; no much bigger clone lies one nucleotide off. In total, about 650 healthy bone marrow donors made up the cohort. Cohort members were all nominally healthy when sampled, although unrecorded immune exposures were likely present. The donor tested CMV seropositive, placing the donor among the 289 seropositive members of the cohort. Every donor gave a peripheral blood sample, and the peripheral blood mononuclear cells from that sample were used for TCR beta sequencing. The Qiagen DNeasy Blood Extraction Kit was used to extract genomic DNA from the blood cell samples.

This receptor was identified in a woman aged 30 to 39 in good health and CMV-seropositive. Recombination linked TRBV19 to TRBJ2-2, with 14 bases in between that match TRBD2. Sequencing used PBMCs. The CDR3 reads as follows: CASGLAGGSGELFF. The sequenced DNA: TGTGCCAGCGGACTAGCGGGGGGATCCGGGGAGCTGTTTTTT.